Each of the 11 T cell receptor beta chains below was sequenced from the same sample in a study of blood T cells in healthy people across ages. A second PCR of 7 to 11 cycles used a sample-barcoded 5' primer and a J-beta primer mix. TCRdb processed the 5' RACE reads anew with MiXCR; each CDR3 protein has one entry. The sample consists of about 680,000 distinct CDR3 sequences, 45% to 50% of them appearing once. What was sequenced was blood. Receptors originate from a woman aged 60-75 years in good health.

The gene calls are TRBV9 and TRBJ1-2; D is unclear. The germline CDR1 and CDR2 sequences are SGDLS and YYNGEE. Trimming stripped 4 bases from V and 3 bases from J, with 16 bases between. CDR3 length: 15 residues. This CDR3 reads CASSPRSEGYYGYTF. Written as DNA, the CDR3 is TGTGCCAGCAGCCCCAGGAGCGAGGGCTACTATGGCTACACCTTC.

The V call is TRBV5-1, the J call TRBJ2-2; D possibly corresponds to TRBD2 (5 bases). V gave up 5 bases and J gave up 13 bases, with 18 bases separating them. The germline gives CDR1 SGHRS, CDR2 YFSETQ. The CDR3 consists of 13 residues. CDR3: CASSDGNLGWLFF. In nucleotides, the CDR3 is TGCGCCAGCAGTGACGGGAATTTGGGGTGGCTGTTTTTT.

This chain uses TRBV4-3 with TRBJ2-7, with D hard to call. Germline assignment: CDR1 LGHNA and CDR2 YSLEER. This CDR3 region has 15 residues. Trimming took 1 base from V and 5 from J, leaving 15 bases between them. CDR3 in amino acids: CASSQVIGSLDEQYF. CDR3 DNA: TGCGCCAGCAGCCAAGTTATCGGTAGCCTCGACGAGCAGTACTTC.

The chain combines TRBV3-1 with TRBJ2-5; perhaps TRBD2 as D (7 bases). The CDR3 totals 16 residues. Germline CDR1 and CDR2: LGHDT and YNNKEL (reference sequence). V lost 4 bases and J 1 base, leaving 16 bases between the germline ends. In DNA, the CDR3 is TGTGCCAGCAGCCTTTTAGGGGGAGGGGGCCAAGAGACCCAGTACTTC. Its translation is CASSLLGGGGQETQYF.

The CDR3: CASRIGGGVYEQYF. CDR3 DNA: TGTGCCAGCAGAATTGGGGGAGGTGTTTACGAGCAGTACTTC. The chain carries TRBV27 and TRBJ2-7; possible D gene TRBD2, 6 bases. V was pared by 6 bases and J by 4 bases, with 16 bases between. CDR3 size: 14 residues. From germline, CDR1 is MNHEY and CDR2 SMNVEV (reference sequence).

This chain connects TRBV29-1 to TRBJ1-1; 7 bases are shared with TRBD1. Losses at the gene ends were 5 bases for V and 3 bases for J; bases not matched to a gene: 6. The CDR3 is made up of 13 amino acids. Germline V lookup: CDR1 SQVTM, CDR2 ANQGSEA. The DNA of the CDR3 is TGCAGCGTTCAGGGGACAGCCGACACTGAAGCTTTCTTT. Translated, it gives CSVQGTADTEAFF. The full variable domain, in which reference TRBV29-1 and TRBJ1-1 provide the parts outside the CDR3, is SAVISQKPSRDICQRGTSLTIQCQVDSQVTMMFWYRQQPGQSLTLIATANQGSEATYESGFVIDKFPISRPNLTFSTLTVSNMSPEDSSIYLCSVQGTADTEAFFGQGTRLTVV.

In this sample, this clonotype turned up a few times. The chain links TRBV14 to TRBJ2-7; no clear D gene. Trimming stripped 0 bases from V and 1 base from J, with 7 bases between. The germline V gene encodes CDR1 SGHDN and CDR2 FVKESK. The CDR3 runs to 14 residues. The CDR3 region is CASSQEFSSYEQYF. CDR3 DNA: TGTGCCAGCAGCCAAGAGTTCAGTTCCTACGAGCAGTACTTC.

V and J are TRBV6-5 and TRBJ2-7; the D is unclear. Germline V lookup: CDR1 MNHEY, CDR2 SVGAGI. Trimming took 0 bases from V and 6 from J, leaving 12 bases between them. The CDR3 sequence is 14 residues long. The CDR3 DNA reads as TGTGCCAGCAGTTACTCAGGGAAAGCTCGCGAGCAGTACTTC. It yields the protein CASSYSGKAREQYF.

Only a few counts were recorded for this clonotype. The rearrangement uses TRBV29-1 and TRBJ2-7; D not certain. V lost 6 bases to trimming and J lost 1 base, with 7 bases between them. The CDR3 is made up of 11 amino acids. Per germline, CDR1 SQVTM and CDR2 ANQGSEA. The CDR3 bases are TGCAGCGTCGTCAGGTCCTACGAGCAGTACTTC. It encodes CSVVRSYEQYF.

The sample holds a few counts of this clonotype. The CDR3 spells CASSLSTNEQFF. The CDR3 coding sequence is TGCGCCAGCAGCTTGAGTACTAATGAGCAGTTCTTC. The V call is TRBV5-1, the J call TRBJ2-1; D is ambiguous. Per germline, CDR1 SGHRS and CDR2 YFSETQ. The germline V and J ends were trimmed by 1 base and 7 bases, with 6 bases remaining between them. CDR3 length equals 12 residues.

This clonotype has a handful of counts. V is TRBV10-3 and J is TRBJ2-1; weak D call: TRBD2 (5 bases). The length of the CDR3 is 13 residues. Trimming took off 6 bases at V and 0 bases at J, with 6 bases between the two ends. CDR1 ENHRY and CDR2 SYGVKD come from the germline V gene. Here the CDR3 DNA reads TGTGCCATCAGGGACTCCTCCTACAATGAGCAGTTCTTC. Translating it yields CAIRDSSYNEQFF.